This T cell receptor (beta chain) was sequenced in a study of post-analysis software for immune sequencing data. At the level of the study: The study covered relapsing-remitting, secondary progressive and progressive-relapsing courses of multiple sclerosis.

V was trimmed by 3 bases and J by 5 bases, leaving 14 bases between them. This CDR3 has 15 amino acids. Per the germline V gene, CDR1 is KGHSH and CDR2 is LQKENI. Incorporated into the TCR beta cDNA libraries were unique molecular identifiers, which served to reduce PCR and sequencing biases. Researchers reported some 500,000 cDNA molecules coming from roughly 1 to 10 million T cells. Each CDR3 protein is one row after TCRdb ran MiXCR on the PCR reads. The table records fewer than 600,000 distinct CDR3 sequences, 40% to 55% of them present only once. The study, taken as a whole, reports: Same-batch preparations were strongly co-clustered by F measure. Elevated frequency relative to controls characterized roughly 5 TRBV segments in patients, TRBV5-6, TRBV5-1 and TRBV20-1 among them. In multiple sclerosis, normalized Chao1 diversity was significantly below that of controls.

As to this clonotype: Its antigen is unknown.

The chain uses TRBV18 and TRBJ2-1; D uncertain. The sequenced sample was blood. The clonotype originates from a girl aged 5 to 17 with multiple sclerosis. In DNA form, the CDR3 reads TGTGCCAGCTCACCCCCCACAGTCTATCACAATGAGCAGTTCTTC. It specifies CASSPPTVYHNEQFF.